This TCR beta chain was sequenced during a study of T cell responses to AZD1222 COVID-19 vaccine. The CDR3 runs 21 residues. Germline loops: CDR1 KGHDR, CDR2 SFDVKD. The V and J ends lost 0 bases and 0 bases respectively, with 25 bases between them. Study-wide results and caveats: Breadth and depth of Spike-specific TCRs rose after two AZD1222 doses. It should be noted that donors were predominantly white British and more often female, and clonal diversity was possibly underestimated. The study found vaccine-associated CD4 TCRs spanning spike, dominant at 160-218 and 743-854. Baseline seropositives among AZD1222 recipients totaled only 5 or 6.

This clone has just a few counts. Its target is unknown. Measured with immunoSEQ multiplex PCR; TCRdb has only the in-frame clones, and not every one. The table lists 130,000 or so clones, around 84% of them singletons. V gene TRBV24-1 combines with J gene TRBJ1-1, with D maybe TRBD1 (5 bases). This TCR derives from an adult in good health. The sequencing used peripheral blood, collected on day 0 of AZD1222 vaccination. CDR3 region: CATSDLITGPRKGGMNTEAFF. CDR3 nucleotide sequence: TGTGCCACCAGTGATTTGATAACGGGACCGAGGAAGGGCGGTATGAACACTGAAGCTTTCTTT.